These 18 T cell receptor beta chains were all obtained from the same sample, sequenced in a study of blood T cell repertoires in COVID-19. Sequencing was performed with immunoSEQ multiplex PCR; in TCRdb, only in-frame clones are kept and a portion is missing. The repertoire has some 320,000 clones, 90% of them found once; the top ten carry approximately 4.1%. Sequencing input: PBMCs or T cells enriched from blood (not recorded which). These receptors were taken from a woman aged 30 to 39 who had been exposed to COVID-19.

Regarding this clone: The CDR3 does not end in the conserved phenylalanine or tryptophan, so this is likely a read error. No DNA is shown, since the ends of the CDR3 on it are uncertain; the CDR3 is the one TCRdb lists. J is TRBJ2-4 and V is TRBV12-2; the table gives TRBD1 as D, unverified against the DNA. TRBV12-2 is tagged as a pseudogene. With termini counted, the CDR3 has 11 amino acids. The chain's CDR3 is CASHPRDRRGL.

This chain joins TRBV9 and TRBJ1-4, with D possibly being TRBD1 (6 bases). The V gene lost 0 bases and the J gene lost 3 bases, with 15 bases spanning the gap. The CDR3 is 17 amino acids. CDR1 is SGDLS, CDR2 YYNGEE, per germline. The CDR3 protein is CASSVAPRQGPNEKLFF. As DNA, the CDR3 is TGTGCCAGCAGCGTAGCTCCCCGGCAGGGGCCTAATGAAAAACTGTTTTTT.

The V and J genes are TRBV19 and TRBJ1-1, with D hard to call. CDR1 and CDR2 (germline): LNHDA, SQIVND (reference sequence). V lost 3 bases to trimming and J lost 1 base, with 9 bases between them. This CDR3 has 14 residues. DNA of the CDR3: TGTGCCAGTAGTATCGCCAGATCGAACACTGAAGCTTTCTTT. This encodes CASSIARSNTEAFF.

J is TRBJ1-1 and V is TRBV19; D may be TRBD1 (5 bases). The CDR3 totals 13 residues. Per germline, CDR1 LNHDA and CDR2 SQIVND (reference sequence). Trimming shortened V by 4 bases and J by 7 bases, and 13 bases separated the two germline ends. CDR3 region: CASSKTGLNEAFF. The CDR3 DNA follows: TGTGCCAGTAGTAAGACGGGACTAAATGAAGCTTTCTTT.

DNA for the CDR3: TGCGCCAGCAGCCACCCCGTACGGGGTGAGCAGTTCTTC. Amino acids: CASSHPVRGEQFF. This rearrangement joins TRBV4-3 to TRBJ2-1; D possibly corresponds to TRBD2 (5 bases). Per germline, CDR1 LGHNA and CDR2 YSLEER. Deletions cut 3 bases from V and 9 bases from J, with 12 bases between. This CDR3 comprises 13 residues.

The gene calls are TRBV5-1 and TRBJ1-1; D remains ambiguous. The CDR3 is 13 amino acids. Germline-derived CDR1 and CDR2 are SGHRS and YFSETQ. V lost 0 bases and J 10 bases, leaving 13 bases between the germline ends. CDR3 residues: CASSLGPDQVAFF. The CDR3 nucleotides read TGCGCCAGCAGCTTGGGTCCCGACCAGGTAGCTTTCTTT.

The chain employs TRBV21-1 and TRBJ2-7; TRBD1 is the table's D call, not checked against the DNA. TRBV21-1 is a pseudogene locus. The CDR3 has 18 residues. CDR3 sequence (DNA): TGTGCCAGCAGCAATGACGGTACAGGGACCTTCAGCTCCTACGAGCAGTACTTC. As protein: CASSNDGTGTFSSYEQYF.

V and J are TRBV9 and TRBJ1-1, with 10 nucleotides matching TRBD1. The CDR3 is 19 amino acids. Losses at the gene ends were 3 bases for V and 7 bases for J; bases not matched to a gene: 21. Germline-derived CDR1 and CDR2 are SGDLS and YYNGEE. CDR3 loop: CASSGGAGTGALSLGEAFF. The DNA for the CDR3 is TGTGCCAGCAGCGGAGGAGCCGGGACAGGGGCTCTCTCTCTGGGTGAAGCTTTCTTT.

This sequence joins TRBV5-1 and TRBJ2-5, with a tentative D call TRBD2 (6 bases). The ends were cut back, 2 bases at V and 5 bases at J, with 10 bases in the middle. The germline V gene encodes CDR1 SGHRS and CDR2 YFSETQ. The CDR3 is 13 residues long. CDR3 protein: CASSFAGFETQYF. The DNA for the CDR3 is TGCGCCAGCAGCTTCGCGGGGTTTGAGACCCAGTACTTC.

The CDR3 sequence is CATGLWGQTGELFF. The CDR3 DNA reads TGTGCCACCGGCTTATGGGGACAAACCGGGGAGCTGTTTTTT. The genes are TRBV10-3 and TRBJ2-2, with D possibly being TRBD1 (6 bases). Trimming took 10 bases from V and 5 from J, leaving 17 bases between them. This CDR3 has 14 residues. Germline assignment: CDR1 ENHRY and CDR2 SYGVKD.

This clone was observed a few times. The chain carries TRBV6-6 and TRBJ2-2; D perhaps matches TRBD1 (5 bases). CDR1 is MNHNY, CDR2 SVGAGI, per germline (reference sequence). The CDR3 is 19 residues long. V gave up 5 bases and J gave up 2 bases, with 24 bases separating them. The CDR3 bases are TGTGCCAGCAGTCTACGGCGTATCTGGTCAGGACACAACACCGGGGAGCTGTTTTTT. The encoded protein is CASSLRRIWSGHNTGELFF.

This chain joins TRBV5-1 and TRBJ2-5, with 13 bases identical to TRBD2. V was clipped by 4 bases and J by 2 bases; unmatched bases: 17. The CDR3 runs to 20 residues. Looked up from germline, CDR1 is SGHRS and CDR2 is YFSETQ. Here the CDR3 reads CASSPTSGGAMFKGQETQYF. As DNA, the CDR3 is TGCGCCAGCAGCCCCACTAGCGGGGGGGCTATGTTTAAGGGTCAAGAGACCCAGTACTTC.

This clone was found once. The chain joins TRBV7-2 to TRBJ1-2, with D perhaps TRBD1 (5 bases). Germline CDR1 SGHTA, CDR2 FQGNSA. The CDR3 totals 14 residues. The germline V and J ends were trimmed by 2 bases and 8 bases, with 15 bases remaining between them. The CDR3 protein is CASSLPLGLRGYTF. CDR3 nucleotides: TGTGCCAGCAGCTTACCGTTGGGGCTTAGGGGCTACACCTTC.

The J gene is TRBJ1-2, the V gene TRBV7-8; no reliable D call. The germline V gene has CDR1 SGHVS and CDR2 FQNEAQ. The CDR3 totals 13 residues. Trimming pared 1 base from V and 4 bases from J, leaving 7 bases between. CDR3 sequence (DNA): TGTGCCAGCAGCTTAGTTACCAGCTATGGCTACACCTTC. It codes for CASSLVTSYGYTF.

This chain links TRBV11-2 with TRBJ1-1; a possible D gene is TRBD1 (6 bases). This CDR3 has 15 residues. V lost 0 bases and J 2 bases, leaving 10 bases between the germline ends. CDR1 SGHAT and CDR2 FQNNGV come from the germline V gene. The CDR3 DNA is TGTGCCAGCAGCTTAGAAACAGGGTATAACACTGAAGCTTTCTTT. This codes for CASSLETGYNTEAFF.

The rearrangement links TRBV4-2 to TRBJ1-1; TRBD1 aligns across 7 bases. The CDR3 spans 13 residues. Per the germline V gene, CDR1 is LGHNA and CDR2 is YNFKEQ. V lost 3 bases and J lost 4; bases outside the gene matches: 2. CDR3 coding DNA: TGTGCCAGCAGCCAGCACAGGGGCACTGAAGCTTTCTTT. The encoded protein is CASSQHRGTEAFF.

V gene TRBV7-3 combines with J gene TRBJ2-3, with 10 bases identical to TRBD2. The CDR3 is 15 amino acids. The germline V gene has CDR1 SGHTA and CDR2 FQGTGA. Trimming at V came to 4 bases and at J to 2 bases, leaving 3 bases not matched to a gene. The chain's CDR3 is CASSSGLAFTDTQYF. The CDR3 nucleotides read TGTGCCAGCAGCTCGGGACTAGCGTTCACAGATACGCAGTATTTT. The full variable domain, its missing parts supplied by reference TRBV7-3 and TRBJ2-3, is GAGVSQTPSNKVTEKGKYVELRCDPISGHTALYWYRQSLGQGPEFLIYFQGTGAADDSGLPNDRFFAVRPEGSVSTLKIQRTERGDSAVYLCASSSGLAFTDTQYFGPGTRLTVL.

This clone was seen once. The V and J genes are TRBV10-3 and TRBJ1-3; no clear D. In germline, CDR1 is ENHRY, CDR2 SYGVKD. The V gene lost 2 bases and the J gene lost 7 bases, with 6 bases spanning the gap. The CDR3 contains 12 residues. In DNA form, the CDR3 reads TGTGCCATCAGTGAGAGCGGCAACACCATATATTTT. Residues: CAISESGNTIYF.